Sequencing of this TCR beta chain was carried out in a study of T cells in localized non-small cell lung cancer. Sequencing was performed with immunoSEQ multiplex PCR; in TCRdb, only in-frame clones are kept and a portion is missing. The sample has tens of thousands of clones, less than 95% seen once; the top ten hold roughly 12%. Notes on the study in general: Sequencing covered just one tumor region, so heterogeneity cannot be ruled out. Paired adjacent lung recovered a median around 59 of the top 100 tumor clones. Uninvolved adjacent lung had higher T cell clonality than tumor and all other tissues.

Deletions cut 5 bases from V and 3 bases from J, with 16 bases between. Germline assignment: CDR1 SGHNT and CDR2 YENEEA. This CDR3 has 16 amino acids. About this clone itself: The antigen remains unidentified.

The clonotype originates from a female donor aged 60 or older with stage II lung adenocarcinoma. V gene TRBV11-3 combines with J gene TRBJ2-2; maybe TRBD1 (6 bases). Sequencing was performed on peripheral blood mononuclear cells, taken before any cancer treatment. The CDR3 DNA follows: TGTGCCAGCAGCCAAGGGGGAAGGGGGTACACCGGGGAGCTGTTTTTT. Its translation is CASSQGGRGYTGELFF.